A selection of T cell receptor beta chains follows, all from one sample in a study of T cell repertoires in cytomegalovirus infection. TCRdb re-analysed the reads in MiXCR, keeping a single row per CDR3 protein. The sample holds approximately 180,000 distinct CDR3 sequences; roughly 9.8% are singletons and the top ten take about 4.2%. Specimen: PBMCs. Receptors originate from a human donor in good health (CMV status not recorded). Some clones in this sample may be carry-over from other donors' samples. The CDR3 runs from the conserved cysteine through the conserved F or W. A D gene is named only where the DNA matches it firmly. Clone size is shown for a subset of rows, as once, few, many or a class of expanded clone.

J gene,clone size,D gene,V gene,CDR3 DNA,CDR3 protein
TRBJ2-1,many,TRBD2,TRBV7-9,TGTGCCAGCAGCTATCCCTCTAGCGGGAGGGCCTCATATGAGCAGTTCTTC,CASSYPSSGRASYEQFF
TRBJ2-7,many,TRBD2,TRBV6-2/TRBV6-3,TGTGCCAGCAGTCCCGCCTGGGGTAGCGGGGATTACTACGAGCAGTACTTC,CASSPAWGSGDYYEQYF
TRBJ2-1,many,-,TRBV19,TGTGCCAGTAGTATATCGGACTATGGGAACAATGAGCAGTTCTTC,CASSISDYGNNEQFF
TRBJ2-1,many,-,TRBV28,TGTGCCAGCAGTTTGCGGTTGAGCTCCTACAATGAGCAGTTCTTC,CASSLRLSSYNEQFF
TRBJ1-2,many,-,TRBV28,TGTGCCAGCAGTTCGACTTACCAGGGACCCGGCTACACCTTC,CASSSTYQGPGYTF
TRBJ1-1,-,-,TRBV5-6,TGTGCCAGCAGCTTGGATGGCGCAGGGAGGATTGAAGCTTTCTTT,CASSLDGAGRIEAFF
TRBJ2-1,many,TRBD1,TRBV7-2,TGTGCCAGCAGCTTAGCACAGGGGGCCAATGAGCAGTTCTTC,CASSLAQGANEQFF
TRBJ2-7,many,-,TRBV20-1,TGCAGTGCTAGAGATCTTTCGAGGGACTTCCAGGGGCAGTACTTC,CSARDLSRDFQGQYF
TRBJ1-2,few,TRBD1,TRBV19,TGTGCCAGTAGGTCCGGGACAGAAGCGGGTGGCTACACCTTC,CASRSGTEAGGYTF
TRBJ2-3,many,TRBD1,TRBV7-8,TGTGCCAGCAGCCACCCGGGACAGTTAGCCACGCAGTATTTT,CASSHPGQLATQYF